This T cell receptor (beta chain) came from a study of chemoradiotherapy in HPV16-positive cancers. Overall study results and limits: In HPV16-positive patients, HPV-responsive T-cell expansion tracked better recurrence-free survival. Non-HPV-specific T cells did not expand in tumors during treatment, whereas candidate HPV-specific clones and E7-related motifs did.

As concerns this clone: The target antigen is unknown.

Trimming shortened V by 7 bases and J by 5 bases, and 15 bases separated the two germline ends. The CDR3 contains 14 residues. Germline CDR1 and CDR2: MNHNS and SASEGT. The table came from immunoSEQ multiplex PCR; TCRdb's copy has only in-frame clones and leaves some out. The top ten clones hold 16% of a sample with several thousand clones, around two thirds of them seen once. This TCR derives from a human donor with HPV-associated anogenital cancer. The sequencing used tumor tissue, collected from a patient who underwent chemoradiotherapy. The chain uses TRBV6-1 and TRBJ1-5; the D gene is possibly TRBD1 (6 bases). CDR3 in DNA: TGTGCCAGCACCCCAGGGGCGGGGTATCAGCCCCAGCATTTT. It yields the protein CASTPGAGYQPQHF.